The rows below give T cell receptor beta chains drawn from one sample of a study of early T cells in non-severe SARS-CoV-2 infection. TCRdb analysed the 5' RACE reads with MiXCR anew, one entry per CDR3 protein. The sample has about 70,000 distinct CDR3 sequences; about 4.9% are singletons. The sample in question was whole blood, obtained at baseline. The receptors were gathered from an adult who was a healthcare worker with PCR-confirmed SARS-CoV-2 infection or an uninfected control (not recorded which). The donor label of this sample is uncertain. Each CDR3 is given with its conserved first and last residue. D genes are given only for firm matches. Clone size, where shown, is once, few, many, or a class for clones that have expanded.

V,D,J,size,CDR3,DNA
TRBV5-1,TRBD1,TRBJ1-4,many,CASSPRTGGNEKLFF,TGCGCCAGCAGCCCCCGGACAGGGGGAAATGAAAAACTGTTTTTT
TRBV6-2/TRBV6-3,NA,TRBJ1-2,many,CATRRLPRDYGYTF,TGTGCCACCCGCCGTTTGCCTAGGGACTATGGCTACACCTTC
TRBV7-2,TRBD1,TRBJ2-7,many,CASSLVRTGFGYEQYF,TGTGCCAGCAGCTTAGTTCGGACAGGGTTTGGGTACGAGCAGTACTTC
TRBV4-3,NA,TRBJ1-4,NA,CASSQDGGGQSNEKLFF,TGCGCCAGCAGCCAAGATGGCGGGGGGCAGAGTAATGAAAAACTGTTTTTT
TRBV5-1,TRBD1,TRBJ2-7,few,CASSQGDTAYEQYF,TGCGCCAGCAGCCAGGGGGATACTGCCTACGAGCAGTACTTC
TRBV7-9,TRBD2,TRBJ2-3,many,CASSSSGGDTQYF,TGTGCCAGCAGCTCTAGCGGGGGCGATACGCAGTATTTT
TRBV29-1,NA,TRBJ2-2,few,CSVVRRGSNTGELFF,TGCAGCGTTGTTAGGCGCGGATCGAACACCGGGGAGCTGTTTTTT
TRBV6-6,TRBD1,TRBJ1-4,few,CASSYSPGQGINEKLFF,TGTGCCAGCAGTTACTCACCGGGACAGGGTATTAATGAAAAACTGTTTTTT
TRBV20-1,TRBD1,TRBJ1-5,many,CSARADRANQPQHF,TGCAGTGCTAGAGCCGACAGGGCAAATCAGCCCCAGCATTTT
TRBV6-6,NA,TRBJ2-2,NA,CASSYRVAGELFF,TGTGCCAGCAGTTACAGGGTGGCCGGGGAGCTGTTTTTT
TRBV27,TRBD1,TRBJ1-3,few,CASSSGTGSQSSGNTIYF,TGTGCCAGCAGTTCAGGGACAGGGAGCCAAAGCTCTGGAAACACCATATATTTT
TRBV5-6,TRBD1,TRBJ1-2,NA,CASSLDRESGYTF,TGTGCCAGCAGCTTAGACAGGGAAAGTGGCTACACCTTC
TRBV29-1,TRBD1,TRBJ1-2,many,CSVESGQGNGYTF,TGCAGCGTTGAGTCGGGACAGGGGAATGGCTACACCTTC
TRBV11-2,NA,TRBJ1-6,NA,CASSFGSGRLAHQNSPLHF,TGTGCCAGCAGCTTCGGATCCGGGAGACTGGCCCATCAAAATTCACCCCTCCACTTT
TRBV28,TRBD1,TRBJ1-6,few,CASSKTGQGANSPLHF,TGTGCCAGCAGTAAAACGGGACAGGGGGCGAATTCACCCCTCCACTTT
TRBV7-8,TRBD2,TRBJ2-2,NA,CASSLVLAGEPVFF,TGTGCCAGCAGCTTAGTACTAGCGGGGGAACCCGTGTTTTTT
TRBV7-9,NA,TRBJ2-5,NA,CASSPRQQETQYF,TGTGCCAGCAGCCCACGACAACAAGAGACCCAGTACTTC
TRBV28,TRBD1,TRBJ2-7,many,CASSPPGQVLSYEQYF,TGTGCCAGCAGCCCACCGGGACAGGTTCTCTCCTACGAGCAGTACTTC
TRBV7-2,NA,TRBJ2-7,NA,CASSLVGPYKQYF,TGTGCCAGCAGCTTAGTAGGCCCGTACAAGCAGTACTTC
TRBV7-9,NA,TRBJ2-7,NA,CASQHGSYEQYF,TGTGCCAGCCAGCACGGCTCCTACGAGCAGTACTTC
TRBV19,NA,TRBJ1-5,NA,CASSFGDSNQPQHF,TGTGCCAGTAGTTTTGGGGATAGCAATCAGCCCCAGCATTTT
TRBV27,TRBD2,TRBJ2-7,many,CASSLAGASYEQYF,TGTGCCAGCAGCCTAGCGGGGGCCTCCTACGAGCAGTACTTC
TRBV28,NA,TRBJ1-5,NA,CASSLSNSFNQPQHF,TGTGCCAGCAGCTTAAGCAACTCTTTCAATCAGCCCCAGCATTTT
TRBV28,NA,TRBJ2-7,many,CASSFSDRIYEQYF,TGTGCCAGCAGTTTTTCGGACAGAATCTACGAGCAGTACTTC
TRBV6-5,TRBD2,TRBJ2-1,few,CASCTSGGNNEQFF,TGTGCCAGCTGCACTAGCGGGGGGAACAATGAGCAGTTCTTC
TRBV14,TRBD1,TRBJ2-1,many,CASSQADPRQGSDEQFF,TGTGCCAGCAGCCAAGCCGACCCCCGACAGGGTAGCGATGAGCAGTTCTTC
TRBV4-2,TRBD2,TRBJ2-1,few,CASSQGWAGGDYNEQFF,TGTGCCAGCAGCCAAGGATGGGCGGGGGGTGACTACAATGAGCAGTTCTTC
TRBV7-3,NA,TRBJ2-5,many,CASSLTLWAGKETQYF,TGTGCCAGCAGCTTAACGTTATGGGCGGGGAAAGAGACCCAGTACTTC
TRBV6-1,NA,TRBJ2-7,NA,CASSAKQASYEQYF,TGTGCCAGCAGTGCCAAACAGGCCTCCTACGAGCAGTACTTC
TRBV10-3,TRBD1,TRBJ1-2,many,CATIPQGTNYGYTF,TGTGCCACCATTCCACAGGGGACTAACTATGGCTACACCTTC
TRBV6-1,NA,TRBJ1-4,NA,CASSGGQANEKLFF,TGTGCCAGCAGTGGTGGGCAGGCTAATGAAAAACTGTTTTTT
TRBV21-1,NA,TRBJ2-2,NA,CASSKRDILWELFF,TGTGCCAGCAGCAAACGGGACATCCTTTGGGAGCTGTTTTTT
TRBV20-1,TRBD2,TRBJ2-1,medium-sized,CSARVLAGGPNEQFF,TGCAGTGCTAGAGTTCTAGCGGGGGGGCCGAATGAGCAGTTCTTC
TRBV15,TRBD1,TRBJ2-1,few,CATSRGTGTNNEQFF,TGTGCCACCAGCAGGGGGACAGGGACTAACAATGAGCAGTTCTTC
TRBV30,TRBD2,TRBJ2-2,NA,CAWDGLAATQNTGELFF,TGTGCCTGGGATGGACTAGCGGCAACTCAGAACACCGGGGAGCTGTTTTTT
TRBV12-3/TRBV12-4,TRBD1,TRBJ1-2,many,CASSPGQGRFNYGYTF,TGTGCCAGCAGCCCGGGACAGGGTCGCTTTAACTATGGCTACACCTTC
TRBV7-9,NA,TRBJ2-3,NA,CASSLVRQYF,TGTGCCAGCAGCTTAGTACGGCAGTATTTT
TRBV11-2,NA,TRBJ1-1,few,CASSPAGGETEAFF,TGTGCCAGCAGCCCGGCGGGGGGTGAAACTGAAGCTTTCTTT